The source of this T cell receptor (beta chain) is a study of cytomegalovirus exposure and HLA in healthy donors. Sequencing used immunoSEQ multiplex PCR; TCRdb keeps in-frame clones, though not all of them. In the table there are hundreds of thousands of clones, approximately 84% of which are singletons. Study-wide results and caveats: For most TCR sequences rarity was the rule, although some public TCRs occurred in many donors. The CMV antigen specificity of a few CMV-associated chains was confirmed through in vitro analysis. In the approximately 120 validation repertoires, a later analysis found that first-cohort TCR clusters tended to co-occur.

The donors were part of the validation cohort, which consisted of about 120 subjects and was separate from the first cohort of about 650 subjects. With respect to this clone: Its antigen is unknown.

The V end lost 1 base, the J end lost 6 bases, and 9 bases lay between the germline ends. Germline CDR1 is GTSNPN and CDR2 is SVGIG (reference sequence). The CDR3 contains 13 residues. This clonotype was obtained from a man aged 18 to 29 in good health and CMV-seropositive. The sequencing sample was made of PBMCs. The gene calls are TRBV30 and TRBJ2-2; tentative D call: TRBD2 (5 bases). The CDR3 region has the DNA TGTGCCTGGAGTGGCGGGTTGGCCGGGGAGCTGTTTTTT. As protein: CAWSGGLAGELFF.